The next 3 T cell receptor beta chains were all read from a single sample in a study of blood T cell repertoires in COVID-19. Measured with immunoSEQ multiplex PCR; TCRdb has only the in-frame clones, and not every one. The sample lists around 100,000 clones, 70% to 90% occurring once. Sequencing input: peripheral blood. The origin of the receptors is a human donor in a cohort sampled during active COVID-19.

The rearrangement links TRBV30 to TRBJ2-3; D perhaps matches TRBD2 (5 bases). Per germline, CDR1 GTSNPN and CDR2 SVGIG (reference sequence). Trimming cost V 3 bases and J 2 bases, with 9 bases left between them. The CDR3 consists of 13 residues. The CDR3 here is CAWRTTSTDTQYF. The CDR3 bases are TGTGCCTGGAGGACTACTTCCACAGATACGCAGTATTTT.

The V and J genes are TRBV6-5 and TRBJ1-1, with 8 bases fitting TRBD1. Germline loops: CDR1 MNHEY, CDR2 SVGAGI. This CDR3 region has 14 residues. With 6 bases clipped from V and 7 bases from J, the junction kept 10 bases outside the gene matches. This chain's CDR3 is CASRLMGTGVEAFF. CDR3 DNA sequence: TGTGCCAGCAGACTTATGGGGACAGGAGTTGAAGCTTTCTTT.

The chain joins TRBV5-1 to TRBJ2-2, with 10 bases lining up with TRBD2. The germline V gene has CDR1 SGHRS and CDR2 YFSETQ. The CDR3 length is 16 residues. V dropped 2 bases and J dropped 4; count of bases not matched to a gene: 5. The CDR3 DNA follows: TGCGCCAGCAGCTTAAGGACTAGCGGAGGCACCGGGGAGCTGTTTTTT. Translating gives CASSLRTSGGTGELFF.